These 22 T cell receptor beta chains came from one sample sequenced in a study of CD4 and CD8 cells across lung adenocarcinoma regions. TCRdb recomputed calls from the PCR reads with MiXCR, one row per CDR3 protein. The table lists about 9,000 distinct CDR3 sequences, 40% to 50% of them singletons, with about 18% in the top ten. Sequenced input: CD4+ T cells from the margin of a lung tumor. The receptors derive from a female donor with lung adenocarcinoma. The CD4 and CD8 labels of this study may be unreliable.

This clonotype has a handful of counts. The chain has TRBV6-2 or TRBV6-3 and TRBJ2-1; the D is unclear. The end of the DNA aligns better with TRBJ2-7, so the J call may be wrong. The CDR3 length is 14 residues. Germline V CDR1 and CDR2: MNHEY, SVGEGT. The CDR3 is CASSYTDGSYEQYF. For the CDR3, the DNA is TGTGCCAGCAGTTACACGGACGGATCCTACGAGCAGTACTTC.

In this sample, this clonotype turned up a few times. The chain carries TRBV4-1 and TRBJ1-3; a possible D gene is TRBD1 (6 bases). Germline CDR1 reads MGHRA; CDR2 reads YSYEKL. This CDR3 contains 13 residues. The V end was cut by 4 bases, the J end by 4 bases, with 8 bases between. Here the CDR3 reads CASSPQGGNTIYF. CDR3 DNA sequence: TGCGCCAGCAGCCCACAGGGAGGAAACACCATATATTTT.

This clonotype was found once. The chain combines TRBV7-8 with TRBJ1-1; D remains unclear. Trimming removed 1 base at V and 3 bases at J, with 6 bases between. Germline CDR1 and CDR2: SGHVS and FQNEAQ. CDR3 size: 13 residues. This CDR3 is CASSLETDTEAFF. In DNA, the CDR3 is TGTGCCAGCAGCTTAGAGACGGACACTGAAGCTTTCTTT.

This clonotype was seen just once. V is TRBV30 and J is TRBJ1-6; 7 bases are shared with TRBD1. J gave up 10 bases and V 1 base, and 10 bases lay outside the gene matches. Germline V gives CDR1 GTSNPN, CDR2 SVGIG (reference sequence). The CDR3 covers 15 residues. The CDR3 region has the DNA TGTGCCTGGAGTGCCCTCGACAGGGATGGGTCACCCCTCCACTTT. Amino acid sequence: CAWSALDRDGSPLHF. The full variable domain, its missing parts supplied by reference TRBV30 and TRBJ1-6, is SQTIHQWPATLVQPVGSPLSLECTVEGTSNPNLYWYRQAAGRGLQLLFYSVGIGQISSEVPQNLSASRPQDRQFILSSKKLLLSDSGFYLCAWSALDRDGSPLHFGNGTRLTVT.

This chain joins TRBV4-1 and TRBJ2-1; D gene ambiguous. The germline V gene has CDR1 MGHRA and CDR2 YSYEKL. The CDR3 is made up of 13 amino acids. V was clipped by 0 bases and J by 9 bases, with 9 bases between them. CDR3 DNA sequence: TGCGCCAGCAGCCAAGACGAAACGGTTGAGCAGTTCTTC. This encodes CASSQDETVEQFF.

As concerns this clonotype: The junction departs from the called germline gene at one end, perhaps through a read error. The chain combines TRBV27 with TRBJ2-3; tentatively, D is TRBD1 (6 bases). Germline values: CDR1 MNHEY, CDR2 SMNVEV (reference sequence). This CDR3 region has 13 residues. CDR3 DNA: TGTGCCATTCGACCCAGGGGCATAGATATGCAGTATTTT. It is translated as CAIRPRGIDMQYF.

CDR3 in DNA: TGTGCCAGTAGGACAACTATAACCTACAATGAGCAGTTCTTC. Encoded protein: CASRTTITYNEQFF. The chain joins TRBV19 to TRBJ2-5; no reliable D call. The DNA end is a closer match to TRBJ2-1, so the J assignment may be wrong. CDR1 and CDR2 (germline): LNHDA, SQIVND (reference sequence). This CDR3 has 14 residues.

This chain connects TRBV6-5 to TRBJ2-3, with unresolved D. Germline CDR1 is MNHEY and CDR2 is SVGAGI. The CDR3 is 18 residues long. V dropped 4 bases and J dropped 12 bases, with 32 bases sitting between them. The CDR3 coding sequence is TGTGCCAGCAGTTCCTATTGGTATGTGGGCCGTGGCAAAGAGACCCAGTATTTT. It translates to CASSSYWYVGRGKETQYF.

Many counts were recorded for this clonotype. This sequence joins TRBV7-2 and TRBJ2-1; D assignment may be TRBD1 or TRBD2 (5 bases each). Looked up from germline, CDR1 is SGHTA and CDR2 is FQGNSA. The CDR3 contains 15 residues. Trimming cost V 5 bases and J 8 bases, with 19 bases left between them. The chain's CDR3 is CASSPGASPNDEQFF. CDR3 nucleotide sequence: TGTGCCAGCAGCCCCGGGGCTAGCCCGAACGATGAGCAGTTCTTC.

This clonotype came up many times. The V call is TRBV27, the J call TRBJ1-1, with D perhaps TRBD1 (6 bases). The CDR3 runs 19 residues. Germline loops: CDR1 MNHEY, CDR2 SMNVEV (reference sequence). Trimming pared 1 base from V and 7 bases from J, leaving 28 bases between. The CDR3: CASSLFVALRWPGADEAFF. The CDR3 bases are TGTGCCAGCAGTTTATTTGTGGCCCTTAGGTGGCCAGGGGCCGATGAAGCTTTCTTT.

A single count supports this clonotype. This rearrangement joins TRBV6-5 to TRBJ2-3; D is perhaps TRBD1 (6 bases). V was cut by 1 base and J by 9 bases, with 17 bases left in between. The length of the CDR3 is 15 residues. CDR1 and CDR2 from the germline V gene are MNHEY and SVGAGI. DNA for the CDR3: TGTGCCAGCAGTTACTTCGGCAGGGGCAAAGACACGCAGTATTTT. It is translated as CASSYFGRGKDTQYF.

In its sample, this clonotype was seen a few times. The rearrangement uses TRBV4-2 and TRBJ2-1; 9 bases are a match to TRBD1. The J call may be in error: the DNA end matches TRBJ2-5 better. Germline V lookup: CDR1 LGHNA, CDR2 YNFKEQ. The CDR3 contains 16 residues. In nucleotides, the CDR3 is TGTGCCAGCAGCCAAGAAGGCGGACAGGGGCGACGGACCCAGTACTTC. Translation gives CASSQEGGQGRRTQYF.

The chain combines TRBV24-1 with TRBJ2-3; 9 bases line up with TRBD1. The V gene's germline CDR1 is KGHDR and CDR2 SFDVKD. Losses at the gene ends were 7 bases for V and 7 bases for J; bases not matched to a gene: 8. This CDR3 is 14 amino acids long. CDR3 protein: CATRRTGAKNTQYF. Written as DNA, the CDR3 is TGTGCCACCAGGAGGACAGGGGCAAAAAATACGCAGTATTTT.

This chain uses TRBV6-1 with TRBJ2-1; D is perhaps TRBD2 (6 bases). The germline V gene encodes CDR1 MNHNS and CDR2 SASEGT. This CDR3 has 15 residues. V lost 3 bases, J lost 0 bases, and 9 bases lay in between. The CDR3 DNA follows: TGTGCCAGCAGTGATGGAGGGGACTCCTACAATGAGCAGTTCTTC. It encodes CASSDGGDSYNEQFF.

This clonotype was observed a few times. The chain is built from TRBV7-6 and TRBJ2-1; no definite D call. The CDR3 runs 15 residues. The V gene lost 2 bases and the J gene lost 4 bases, with 12 bases spanning the gap. The germline gives CDR1 SGHVS, CDR2 FNYEAQ. The CDR3 region is CASSLTRLPYNEQFF. DNA of the CDR3: TGTGCCAGCAGCTTAACACGGCTTCCATACAATGAGCAGTTCTTC. Filled out from reference TRBV7-6 and TRBJ2-1, the complete variable domain reads GAGVSQSPRYKVTKRGQDVALRCDPISGHVSLYWYRQALGQGPEFLTYFNYEAQQDKSGLPNDRFSAERPEGSISTLTIQRTEQRDSAMYRCASSLTRLPYNEQFFGPGTRLTVL.

The V and J genes are TRBV7-2 and TRBJ2-1; D may be TRBD1 or TRBD2 (6 bases each). CDR1 is SGHTA, CDR2 FQGNSA, per germline. The CDR3 is 13 amino acids. V gave up 1 base and J gave up 7 bases, with 8 bases separating them. DNA of the CDR3: TGTGCCAGCAGCTTAGGGGGGGCTAATGAGCAGTTCTTC. As protein: CASSLGGANEQFF.

This clonotype has at least ten counts. This sequence joins TRBV6-1 and TRBJ2-1, with D tentatively TRBD2 (6 bases). V lost 4 bases and J 13 bases, leaving 20 bases between the germline ends. The CDR3 length is 14 residues. CDR1 is MNHNS, CDR2 SASEGT, per germline. CDR3 in amino acids: CASSAGLFRETQFF. The CDR3 region has the DNA TGTGCCAGCAGTGCTGGCCTATTTCGGGAGACCCAGTTCTTC.

The chain recombines TRBV6-1 with TRBJ2-1; 11 bases agree with TRBD2. Losses at the gene ends were 2 bases for V and 4 bases for J; bases not matched to a gene: 1. This CDR3 comprises 15 residues. Germline lookup yields CDR1 MNHNS and CDR2 SASEGT. This chain's CDR3 is CASSEIAGGYNEQFF. The DNA for the CDR3 is TGTGCCAGCAGTGAAATAGCGGGGGGGTACAATGAGCAGTTCTTC.

This clonotype occurred many times. The gene calls are TRBV9 and TRBJ2-1, with 7 bases matching TRBD1. The germline gives CDR1 SGDLS, CDR2 YYNGEE. Trimming removed 3 bases from V and 0 bases from J; junction bases left unmatched: 9. CDR3 length: 17 amino acids. The CDR3 loop is CASSARQTGSSYNEQFF. The CDR3 DNA sequence: TGTGCCAGCAGCGCCCGTCAGACAGGGTCCTCCTACAATGAGCAGTTCTTC.

The chain couples TRBV20-1 to TRBJ2-5; no clear D. CDR3 size: 13 residues. Trimming stripped 6 bases from V and 3 bases from J, with 14 bases between. CDR1 is DFQATT, CDR2 SNEGSKA, per germline (reference sequence). CDR3 sequence reads: CSAPKGGKETQYF. Here the CDR3 DNA reads TGCAGTGCCCCTAAGGGCGGAAAAGAGACCCAGTACTTC.

V and J are TRBV6-1 and TRBJ1-2, with a weak D call TRBD1 (5 bases). Germline values: CDR1 MNHNS, CDR2 SASEGT. CDR3 size: 13 residues. V shed 6 bases and J shed 7 bases, with 15 bases lying between them. The CDR3 protein is CASSHGGRTGYTF. The CDR3 bases are TGTGCCAGCAGCCATGGGGGGAGAACTGGCTACACCTTC.

V gene TRBV10-3 combines with J gene TRBJ2-1; D remains unclear. The end of the DNA is better explained by TRBJ2-5, so the J call may be wrong. The CDR3 totals 13 residues. CDR1 and CDR2 from the germline V gene are ENHRY and SYGVKD. CDR3 coding DNA: TGTGCCACGACCAGCAGAATTCAAGAGACCCAGTACTTC. Translation: CATTSRIQETQYF.